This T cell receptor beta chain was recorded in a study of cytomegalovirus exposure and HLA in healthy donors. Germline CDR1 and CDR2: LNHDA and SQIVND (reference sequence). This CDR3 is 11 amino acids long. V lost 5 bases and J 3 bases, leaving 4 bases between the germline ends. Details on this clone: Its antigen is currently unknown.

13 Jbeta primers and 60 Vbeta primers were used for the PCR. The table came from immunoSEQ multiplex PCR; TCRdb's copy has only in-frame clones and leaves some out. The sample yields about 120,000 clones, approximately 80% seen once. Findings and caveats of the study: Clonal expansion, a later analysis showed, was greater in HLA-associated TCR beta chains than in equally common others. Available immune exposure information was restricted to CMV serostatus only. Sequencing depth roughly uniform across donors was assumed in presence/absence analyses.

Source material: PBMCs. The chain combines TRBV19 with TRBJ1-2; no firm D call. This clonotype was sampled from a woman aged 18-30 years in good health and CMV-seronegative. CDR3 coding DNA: TGTGCCAGTAGTGAGTACTATGGCTACACCTTC. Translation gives CASSEYYGYTF. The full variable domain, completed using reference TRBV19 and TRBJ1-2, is DGGITQSPKYLFRKEGQNVTLSCEQNLNHDAMYWYRQDPGQGLRLIYYSQIVNDFQKGDIAEGYSVSREKKESFPLTVTSAQKNPTAFYLCASSEYYGYTFGSGTRLTVV.